Below are 31 T cell receptor beta chains sequenced from a single sample in a study of T cell repertoires in cytomegalovirus infection (dated by TCRdb to the late 2010s). Reads for this sample came from an Illumina HiSeq 1500. Using fastp trimming at Q25 and MiXCR clonotype assembly, TCRdb reanalyzed the public sequencing data and kept in-frame beta chains. Merged by CDR3 protein, the rows form single entries marked with the most common genes and DNA. Here the sample has fewer than 650,000 distinct CDR3 sequences; around two fifths occur a single time. The top ten constitute around 48% of the sample. Antigen specificity for these receptors is unknown. The sample's treatment or condition, from its label and the paper: in vitro stimulation with specific CMV peptide epitopes to enrich CMV-specific T cells. Material: cultured PBMCs, obtained from culture after CMV antigen stimulation. The receptors were sampled from a human donor in good health (CMV status not recorded). Some clones in this sample may be carry-over from other donors' samples.

V gene TRBV6-5 combines with J gene TRBJ1-2, with D possibly matching TRBD1 (6 bases). CDR3 length equals 14 residues. V lost 2 bases and J lost 6, with 13 bases in between. Germline values: CDR1 MNHEY, CDR2 SVGAGI. CDR3 in amino acids: CASSYMGGADGYTF. CDR3 bases: TGTGCCAGCAGTTACATGGGGGGCGCGGATGGCTACACCTTC.

The genes are TRBV5-5 and TRBJ2-1; D is uncertain. From germline, CDR1 is SGHKS and CDR2 YYEKEE (reference sequence). V was trimmed by 6 bases and J by 8 bases, leaving 12 bases between them. This CDR3 is built from 12 residues. The CDR3 nucleotides are TGTGCCAGCACAGGTCAAGGAGATGAGCAGTTCTTC. Amino acid sequence: CASTGQGDEQFF.

V gene TRBV9 combines with J gene TRBJ2-3; the D gene is possibly TRBD2 (6 bases). This CDR3 contains 16 residues. V was pared by 4 bases and J by 3 bases, with 18 bases between. The germline V gene encodes CDR1 SGDLS and CDR2 YYNGEE. The CDR3 coding sequence is TGTGCCAGCAGCATCCGTGCAGGAGGGCCGACAGATACGCAGTATTTT. The encoded protein is CASSIRAGGPTDTQYF.

This clonotype was observed a few times. The V gene is TRBV11-3, the J gene TRBJ2-2, with D uncertain. The germline V and J ends were trimmed by 5 bases and 3 bases, with 7 bases remaining between them. This CDR3 is built from 13 residues. Looked up from germline, CDR1 is SGHNT and CDR2 is YENEEA. CDR3 nucleotides: TGTGCCAGCAGCCCAGGTTACACCGGGGAGCTGTTTTTT. Its protein is CASSPGYTGELFF.

The CDR3 loop is CASTSGGTQYF. As DNA, the CDR3 is TGTGCCAGTACCTCAGGCGGGACCCAGTACTTC. This rearrangement joins TRBV19 to TRBJ2-5; D gene ambiguous. Germline CDR1 LNHDA, CDR2 SQIVND (reference sequence). CDR3 length equals 11 residues. Trimming took off 7 bases at V and 7 bases at J, with 10 bases between the two ends.

J is TRBJ2-4 and V is TRBV15; D gene ambiguous. Trimming stripped 0 bases from V and 10 bases from J, with 7 bases between. The CDR3 sequence is 12 residues long. CDR1 and CDR2 from the germline V gene are LNHNV and YYDKDF (reference sequence). The CDR3 loop reads CATSRDLRIQYF. CDR3 bases: TGTGCCACCAGCAGAGATCTTAGGATTCAGTACTTC.

The gene calls are TRBV7-9 and TRBJ1-4; no definite D call. The CDR3 has 14 residues. The V end was cut by 4 bases, the J end by 8 bases, with 14 bases between. Per germline, CDR1 SEHNR and CDR2 FQNEAQ (reference sequence). CDR3 nucleotides: TGTGCCAGCAGCTCTTCTACATGGGAGGAAAAACTGTTTTTT. This sequence encodes CASSSSTWEEKLFF.

This clonotype was seen more than once but under ten times. V is TRBV7-9 and J is TRBJ2-5, with 11 bases fitting TRBD1. Germline V gene sequence: CDR1 SEHNR, CDR2 FQNEAQ (reference sequence). CDR3 length equals 15 residues. V trimming: 5 bases; J trimming: 4 bases; junction bases outside the gene matches: 6. The CDR3 is CASSLGTGGLETQYF. The CDR3 nucleotides read TGTGCCAGCAGCCTTGGGACAGGGGGTTTAGAGACCCAGTACTTC.

This clonotype occurred a few times. The V gene is TRBV12-5, the J gene TRBJ1-1; D unresolved. This CDR3 is built from 13 residues. V was clipped by 6 bases and J by 4 bases, with 12 bases between them. Germline V gives CDR1 LGHNT, CDR2 FRNRAP. CDR3: CASGHEVVTEAFF. CDR3 DNA: TGTGCTAGTGGGCACGAGGTGGTCACTGAAGCTTTCTTT.

V and J are TRBV28 and TRBJ2-1; 7 bases line up with TRBD2. The CDR3 covers 15 residues. J gave up 7 bases and V 2 bases, and 8 bases lay outside the gene matches. Germline CDR1 reads MDHEN; CDR2 reads SYDVKM. The CDR3 spells CASSLSWREKNEQFF. CDR3 coding DNA: TGTGCCAGCAGTTTAAGTTGGCGGGAGAAGAATGAGCAGTTCTTC.

This clonotype was observed a handful of times. The chain is built from TRBV7-2 and TRBJ2-2, with D perhaps matching TRBD2 (5 bases). CDR1 SGHTA and CDR2 FQGNSA come from the germline V gene. CDR3 length: 17 amino acids. The ends were cut back, 2 bases at V and 3 bases at J, with 16 bases in the middle. Here the CDR3 DNA reads TGTGCCAGCAGCTTAATGATTAGAGTTAGCGACACCGGGGAGCTGTTTTTT. It encodes CASSLMIRVSDTGELFF.

The chain recombines TRBV7-2 with TRBJ1-6; D remains ambiguous. V was clipped by 5 bases and J by 8 bases, with 25 bases between them. The CDR3 covers 18 residues. CDR1 SGHTA and CDR2 FQGNSA come from the germline V gene. The CDR3: CASSPRTGQPGRDSPLHF. In DNA form, the CDR3 reads TGTGCCAGCAGCCCCCGAACCGGGCAGCCAGGTCGTGATTCACCCCTCCACTTT.

The rearrangement links TRBV6-6 to TRBJ2-5; 10 bases match TRBD1. CDR3 size: 14 residues. CDR1 and CDR2 from the germline V gene are MNHNY and SVGAGI (reference sequence). V lost 4 bases to trimming and J lost 3 bases; unmatched junction nucleotides: 2. The CDR3 DNA reads as TGTGCCAGCAGTTCGGGACAGGGGAAAGAGACCCAGTACTTC. Translating it yields CASSSGQGKETQYF.

This clonotype was seen a few times. The chain carries TRBV6-6 and TRBJ2-7, with 10 bases matching TRBD2. The CDR3 is 14 amino acids. From germline, CDR1 is MNHNY and CDR2 SVGAGI (reference sequence). Losses at the gene ends were 5 bases for V and 6 bases for J; bases not matched to a gene: 7. This CDR3 is CASSALAGAVEQYF. Written as DNA, the CDR3 is TGTGCCAGCAGTGCCCTAGCGGGGGCTGTCGAGCAGTACTTC.

The chain employs TRBV20-1 and TRBJ2-3; the match to TRBD2 covers 9 bases. The CDR3 has 15 residues. CDR1 and CDR2 (germline): DFQATT, SNEGSKA (reference sequence). V gave up 6 bases and J gave up 0 bases; unmatched junction bases: 7. The CDR3 nucleotides read TGCAGTGCAAGCGGGGGGACAGTCAGCACAGATACGCAGTATTTT. It yields the protein CSASGGTVSTDTQYF.

The V gene is TRBV12-5, the J gene TRBJ1-1; possible D gene TRBD1, 6 bases. V was trimmed by 6 bases and J by 3 bases, leaving 14 bases between them. The CDR3 consists of 14 residues. From germline, CDR1 is LGHNT and CDR2 FRNRAP. DNA of the CDR3: TGTGCTAGTGGACGGTCCGGGGGCGACACTGAAGCTTTCTTT. It codes for CASGRSGGDTEAFF.

This clonotype has more than one count but fewer than ten. The chain is built from TRBV7-8 and TRBJ2-7; D unclear. V dropped 3 bases and J dropped 5 bases, with 11 bases sitting between them. Per the germline V gene, CDR1 is SGHVS and CDR2 is FQNEAQ. The CDR3 loop spans 13 amino acids. CDR3 amino acids: CASSLSSPHEQYF. CDR3 nucleotide sequence: TGTGCCAGCAGCTTGTCGAGTCCCCACGAGCAGTACTTC.

This clonotype is a singleton in its sample. The chain carries TRBV29-1 and TRBJ1-2; the D gene is possibly TRBD1 (6 bases). CDR3 length: 13 residues. Trimming removed 1 base at V and 8 bases at J, with 14 bases between. Germline CDR1 reads SQVTM; CDR2 reads ANQGSEA. For the CDR3, the DNA is TGCAGCGTTGAAGGGGCAGGGGCTGTCGGCTACACCTTC. It is translated as CSVEGAGAVGYTF.

This sequence joins TRBV12-3 or TRBV12-4 and TRBJ1-5; D is undetermined. Trimming cost V 8 bases and J 5 bases, with 1 base left between them. The CDR3 length is 9 residues. CDR3 sequence: CASDQPQHF. Written as DNA, the CDR3 is TGTGCCAGCGATCAGCCCCAGCATTTT.

The gene calls are TRBV7-2 and TRBJ2-5, with 10 bases fitting TRBD2. V lost 10 bases and J lost 7; bases outside the gene matches: 15. The CDR3 has 15 amino acids. CDR1 and CDR2 from the germline V gene are SGHTA and FQGNSA. The CDR3 loop reads CATRRGLAGVGTQYF. CDR3 coding DNA: TGTGCCACCCGACGGGGGCTAGCGGGAGTTGGGACCCAGTACTTC.

The chain carries TRBV28 and TRBJ2-7; D may match TRBD1 or TRBD2 (5 bases each). V dropped 8 bases and J dropped 1 base, with 12 bases sitting between them. CDR3 size: 13 residues. Germline values: CDR1 MDHEN, CDR2 SYDVKM. CDR3 protein: CASLRDGSYEQYF. For the CDR3, the DNA is TGTGCCAGCCTCCGGGACGGGTCCTACGAGCAGTACTTC.

The V and J genes are TRBV12-3 or TRBV12-4 and TRBJ2-1; the D is unclear. With 7 bases removed from V and 6 bases from J, the gap between germline ends came to 10 bases. This CDR3 has 12 residues. CDR3 sequence reads: CASKGRTNEQFF. Here the CDR3 DNA reads TGTGCCAGCAAGGGCAGGACCAATGAGCAGTTCTTC.

This clonotype has just a few counts. V gene TRBV12-3 or TRBV12-4 combines with J gene TRBJ1-2; D ambiguous. The CDR3 extends over 11 amino acids. Trimming left V 8 bases short and J 6 bases short, with 10 bases between. In nucleotides, the CDR3 is TGTGCCAGCTCTGGGTCAAATGGCTACACCTTC. Encoded protein: CASSGSNGYTF.

This rearrangement joins TRBV24-1 to TRBJ2-5; the D gene could be TRBD1 or TRBD2 (5 bases each). V lost 0 bases and J 5 bases, leaving 18 bases between the germline ends. The V gene's germline CDR1 is KGHDR and CDR2 SFDVKD. The CDR3 spans 17 residues. CDR3 nucleotides: TGTGCCACCAGTGATTTGCGGGGACCGGGGCCCGAGGAGACCCAGTACTTC. It codes for CATSDLRGPGPEETQYF.

This clonotype was seen a handful of times. The chain joins TRBV5-1 to TRBJ1-1; the D is unclear. This CDR3 is 13 amino acids long. V lost 2 bases to trimming and J lost 4 bases, with 9 bases between them. CDR1 and CDR2 from the germline V gene are SGHRS and YFSETQ. Here the CDR3 reads CASSFAEGTEAFF. The CDR3 nucleotides read TGCGCCAGCAGCTTCGCAGAGGGCACTGAAGCTTTCTTT.

This clonotype was seen only a few times. This chain links TRBV7-6 with TRBJ2-1; possible D gene TRBD1, 6 bases. CDR1 and CDR2 from the germline V gene are SGHVS and FNYEAQ. The CDR3 runs 14 residues. The V and J ends lost 1 base and 10 bases respectively, with 14 bases between them. CDR3 bases: TGTGCCAGCAGCTTAGGGGCCAGGGGCTTCGAGCAGTTCTTC. Its translation: CASSLGARGFEQFF.

J is TRBJ2-5 and V is TRBV7-9, with D unclear. Deletions cut 4 bases from V and 0 bases from J, with 9 bases between. The germline V gene encodes CDR1 SEHNR and CDR2 FQNEAQ (reference sequence). The length of the CDR3 is 14 residues. The CDR3 DNA reads as TGTGCCAGCAGCTCTGACCTGTACCAAGAGACCCAGTACTTC. Translation: CASSSDLYQETQYF.

This clonotype was picked up a small number of times. The CDR3 sequence: CASSFSSRQGPNQPQHF. CDR3 DNA: TGTGCCAGCAGTTTCTCTTCGAGGCAGGGCCCCAATCAGCCCCAGCATTTT. The genes are TRBV12-3 or TRBV12-4 and TRBJ1-5; possible D gene TRBD1, 5 bases. This CDR3 contains 17 residues. With 3 bases removed from V and 3 bases from J, the gap between germline ends came to 18 bases.

This clonotype occurred a few times. The chain recombines TRBV5-1 with TRBJ1-3; 9 bases line up with TRBD1. This CDR3 contains 16 residues. The J segment lost 0 bases and the V segment lost 4 bases, leaving 5 bases of the junction unmatched. Germline CDR1 SGHRS, CDR2 YFSETQ. The CDR3 sequence: CASSPGQGLSGNTIYF. CDR3 nucleotide sequence: TGCGCCAGCAGCCCGGGACAGGGCCTCTCTGGAAACACCATATATTTT.

V is TRBV7-2 and J is TRBJ2-1; the match to TRBD1 covers 10 bases. The junction had 7 bases not matched to a gene; V was cut back by 4 bases and J by 4 bases. This CDR3 has 16 amino acids. The germline V gene encodes CDR1 SGHTA and CDR2 FQGNSA. The CDR3 region has the DNA TGTGCCAGCAGCTCGCCCGGGACAGGGGTTTACAATGAGCAGTTCTTC. The encoded protein is CASSSPGTGVYNEQFF.

The gene calls are TRBV10-3 and TRBJ2-1; D unclear. This CDR3 has 16 amino acids. Germline-derived CDR1 and CDR2 are ENHRY and SYGVKD. V gave up 2 bases and J gave up 2 bases, with 13 bases separating them. CDR3 sequence: CAISEGRAGPYNEQFF. In nucleotides, the CDR3 is TGTGCCATCAGTGAGGGTAGGGCCGGGCCCTACAATGAGCAGTTCTTC.